This T cell receptor (beta chain) is drawn from a study of CD8+CD57+ T cells in acquired aplastic anemia. On the study more broadly: Sorted CD4+ plus CD8+ cells gave DNA averaging roughly 2.9 ug.

This clonotype was picked up a small number of times. The antigen remains unidentified. Investigators profiled TCR beta VDJ and CDR3 from genomic DNA template. TCRdb re-called the reads through MiXCR, storing one row per CDR3 protein. The table shows 80,000 or so distinct CDR3 sequences, with roughly three quarters occurring only once. Germline CDR1 is LNHDA and CDR2 is SQIVND (reference sequence). Germline trimming cut 6 bases from V and 2 bases from J; bases unmatched to any gene: 8. The CDR3 length is 15 residues. Study-level points and caveats: Patients showed no significant difference from controls in CD8+ Simpson's diversity. Patients and controls shared 25 to 30 CD8+ CDR3 sequences.

All sequencing subjects had displayed CD8+CD57+ cell expansion on flow cytometry. Blood samples were obtained from patients who had received no prior therapy. Sequenced input: sorted CD4+, CD8+, or CD8+CD57+ T cells (not recorded which) from PBMCs. This sequence was found in a human donor with aplastic anemia. The chain combines TRBV19 with TRBJ2-3, with 7 bases aligning to TRBD1. This CDR3 is CASRDRDSNTDTQYF. The CDR3 DNA is TGTGCCAGTAGGGACCGGGACAGCAACACAGATACGCAGTATTTT.